Described below is a single T cell receptor beta chain sequence and its context. These data originate in a study of long-term antiretroviral therapy in people with HIV. Trimming removed 4 bases from V and 3 bases from J, with 15 bases in between. The CDR3 contains 16 residues. Looked up from germline, CDR1 is MGHRA and CDR2 is YSYEKL. Runs used v3.0 of the immunoSEQ assay and were done at survey level. TCRdb's table, derived via immunoSEQ multiplex PCR, lists solely in-frame clones and lacks some. Of roughly 17,000 clones listed, 78% are singletons. The sequenced sample was unsorted PBMCs, obtained 0.3 years after starting antiretroviral therapy. V and J are TRBV4-1 and TRBJ1-4, with D perhaps TRBD1 (5 bases). This receptor was identified in a woman aged 50 to 60 with HIV. The CDR3 DNA reads TGCGCCAGCAGCCTTAGGGGTCTAGGGCCTAATGAAAAACTGTTTTTT. Translation gives CASSLRGLGPNEKLFF.